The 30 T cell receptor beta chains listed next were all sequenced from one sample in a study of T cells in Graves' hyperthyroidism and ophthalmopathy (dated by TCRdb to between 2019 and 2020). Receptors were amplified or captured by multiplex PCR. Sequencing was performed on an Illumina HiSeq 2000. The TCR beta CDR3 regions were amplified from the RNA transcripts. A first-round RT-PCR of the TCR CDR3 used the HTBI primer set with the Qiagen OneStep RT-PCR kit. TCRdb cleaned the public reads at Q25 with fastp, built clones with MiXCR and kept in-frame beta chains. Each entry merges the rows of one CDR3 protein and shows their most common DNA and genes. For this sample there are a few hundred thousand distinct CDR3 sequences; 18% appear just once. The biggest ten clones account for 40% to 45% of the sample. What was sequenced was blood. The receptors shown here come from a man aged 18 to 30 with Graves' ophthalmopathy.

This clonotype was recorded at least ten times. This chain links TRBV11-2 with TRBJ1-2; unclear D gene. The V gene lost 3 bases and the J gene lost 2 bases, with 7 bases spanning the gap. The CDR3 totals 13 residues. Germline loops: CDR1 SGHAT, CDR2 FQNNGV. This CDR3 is CASSFDGNYGYTF. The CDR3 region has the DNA TGTGCCAGCAGCTTTGACGGAAACTATGGCTACACCTTC.

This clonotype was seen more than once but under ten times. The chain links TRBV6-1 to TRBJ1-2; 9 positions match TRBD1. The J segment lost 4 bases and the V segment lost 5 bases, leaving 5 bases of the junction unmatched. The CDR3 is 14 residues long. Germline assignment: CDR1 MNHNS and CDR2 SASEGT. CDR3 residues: CASSLQGAGYGYTF. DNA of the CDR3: TGTGCCAGCAGTCTACAGGGGGCCGGCTATGGCTACACCTTC.

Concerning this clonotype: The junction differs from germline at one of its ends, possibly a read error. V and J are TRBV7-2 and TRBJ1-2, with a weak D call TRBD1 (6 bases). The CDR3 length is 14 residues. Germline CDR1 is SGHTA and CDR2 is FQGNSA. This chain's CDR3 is CASSQSRDTAGYTF. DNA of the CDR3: TGCGCCAGCAGCCAAAGCCGGGACACTGCAGGCTACACCTTC. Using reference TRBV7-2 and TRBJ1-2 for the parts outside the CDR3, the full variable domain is GAGVSQSPSNKVTEKGKDVELRCDPISGHTALYWYRQSLGQGLEFLIYFQGNSAPDKSGLPSDRFSAERTGGSVSTLTIQRTQQEDSAVYLCASSQSRDTAGYTFGSGTRLTVV.

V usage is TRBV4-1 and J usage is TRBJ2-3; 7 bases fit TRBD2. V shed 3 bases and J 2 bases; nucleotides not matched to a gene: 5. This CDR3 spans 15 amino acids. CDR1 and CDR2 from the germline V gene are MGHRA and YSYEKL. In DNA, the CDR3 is TGCGCCAGCAGCCAGATAGCGGGTTCCACAGATACGCAGTATTTT. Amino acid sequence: CASSQIAGSTDTQYF.

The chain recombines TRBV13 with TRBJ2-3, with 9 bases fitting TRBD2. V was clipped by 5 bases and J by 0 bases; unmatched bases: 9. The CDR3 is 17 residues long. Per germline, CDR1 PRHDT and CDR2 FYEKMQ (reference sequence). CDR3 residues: CASSNPGLATSTDTQYF. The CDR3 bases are TGTGCCAGCAGCAACCCCGGACTAGCGACTAGCACAGATACGCAGTATTTT.

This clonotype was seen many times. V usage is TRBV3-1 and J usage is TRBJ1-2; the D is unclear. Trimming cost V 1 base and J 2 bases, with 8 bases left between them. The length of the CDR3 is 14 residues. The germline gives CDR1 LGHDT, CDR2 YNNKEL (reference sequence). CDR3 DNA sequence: TGTGCCAGCAGCCAAGCTCCGGGAAACTATGGCTACACCTTC. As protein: CASSQAPGNYGYTF.

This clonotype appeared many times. CDR3: CATSDPSGGARETQYF. DNA of the CDR3: TGTGCCACCAGTGATCCTAGCGGGGGGGCCAGGGAGACCCAGTACTTC. The chain carries TRBV24-1 and TRBJ2-5, with 12 bases matching TRBD2. Per the germline V gene, CDR1 is KGHDR and CDR2 is SFDVKD. The CDR3 runs 16 residues. Trimming at V came to 3 bases and at J to 5 bases, leaving 6 bases not matched to a gene.

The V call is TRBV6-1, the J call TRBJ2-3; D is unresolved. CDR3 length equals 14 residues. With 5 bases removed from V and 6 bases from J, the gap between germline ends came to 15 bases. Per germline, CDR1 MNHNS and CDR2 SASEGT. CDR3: CASSSQFSSDTQYF. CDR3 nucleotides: TGTGCCAGCAGTTCCCAATTTTCTTCGGATACGCAGTATTTT.

CDR3 nucleotides: TGTGCCAGCACAAGGGACCGAAACACCATATATTTT. Its protein is CASTRDRNTIYF. The V call is TRBV28, the J call TRBJ1-3, with D perhaps matching TRBD1 (5 bases). The CDR3 is 12 residues long. Looked up from germline, CDR1 is MDHEN and CDR2 is SYDVKM. Trimming removed 7 bases at V and 5 bases at J, with 9 bases between.

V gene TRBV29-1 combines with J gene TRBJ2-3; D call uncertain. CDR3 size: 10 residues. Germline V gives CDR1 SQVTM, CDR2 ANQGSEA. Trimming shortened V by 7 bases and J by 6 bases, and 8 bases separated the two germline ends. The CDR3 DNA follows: TGCAGCGGTGAGGAGGATACGCAGTATTTT. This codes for CSGEEDTQYF.

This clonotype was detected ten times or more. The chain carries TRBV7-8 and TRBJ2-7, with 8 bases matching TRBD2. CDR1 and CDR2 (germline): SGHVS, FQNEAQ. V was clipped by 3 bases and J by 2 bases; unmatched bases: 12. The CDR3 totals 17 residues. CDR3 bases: TGTGCCAGCAGCTTTCCCGCCGGGACTAGATCAGCCTACGAGCAGTACTTC. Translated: CASSFPAGTRSAYEQYF.

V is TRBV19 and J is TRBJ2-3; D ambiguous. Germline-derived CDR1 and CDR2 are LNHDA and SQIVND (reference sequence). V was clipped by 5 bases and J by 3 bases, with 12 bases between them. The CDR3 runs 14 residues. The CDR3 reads CASSENGRTDTQYF. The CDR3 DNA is TGTGCCAGTAGTGAGAACGGACGTACAGATACGCAGTATTTT.

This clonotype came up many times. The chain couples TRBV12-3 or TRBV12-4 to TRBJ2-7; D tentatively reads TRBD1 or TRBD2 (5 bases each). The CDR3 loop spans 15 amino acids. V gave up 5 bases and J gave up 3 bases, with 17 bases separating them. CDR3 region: CASSHTGTSGYEQYF. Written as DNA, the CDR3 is TGTGCCAGCAGTCACACCGGGACCAGCGGCTACGAGCAGTACTTC.

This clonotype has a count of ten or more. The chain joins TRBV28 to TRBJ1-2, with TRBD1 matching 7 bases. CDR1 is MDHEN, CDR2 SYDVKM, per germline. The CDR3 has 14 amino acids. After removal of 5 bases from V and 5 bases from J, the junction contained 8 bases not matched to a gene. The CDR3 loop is CASSPDQGGYGYTF. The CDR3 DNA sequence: TGTGCCAGCAGTCCCGACCAGGGGGGGTATGGCTACACCTTC.

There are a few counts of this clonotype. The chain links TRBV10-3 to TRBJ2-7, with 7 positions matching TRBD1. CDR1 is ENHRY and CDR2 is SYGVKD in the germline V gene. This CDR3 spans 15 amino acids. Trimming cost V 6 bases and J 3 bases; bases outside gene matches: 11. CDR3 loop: CAISDGTAFYYEQYF. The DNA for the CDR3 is TGTGCCATCAGCGACGGGACAGCCTTTTACTACGAGCAGTACTTC.

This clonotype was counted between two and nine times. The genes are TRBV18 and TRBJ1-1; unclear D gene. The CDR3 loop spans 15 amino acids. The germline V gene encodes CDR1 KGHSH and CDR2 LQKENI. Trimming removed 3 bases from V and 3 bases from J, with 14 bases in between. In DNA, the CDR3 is TGTGCCAGCTCACCCTCACCCCTGAGGGACACTGAAGCTTTCTTT. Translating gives CASSPSPLRDTEAFF.

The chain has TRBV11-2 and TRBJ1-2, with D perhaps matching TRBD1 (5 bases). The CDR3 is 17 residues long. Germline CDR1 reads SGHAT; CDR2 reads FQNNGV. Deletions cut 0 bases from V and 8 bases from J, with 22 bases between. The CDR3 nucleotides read TGTGCCAGCAGCTTAGATGAGGGGCCCGCTGTATTGGGCGGCTACACCTTC. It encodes CASSLDEGPAVLGGYTF.

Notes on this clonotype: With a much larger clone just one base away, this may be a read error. CDR3 sequence (DNA): TGTGCCAGCTCACCCCCTTCAAGGTCCTACGAGCAGTACTTC. Translated: CASSPPSRSYEQYF. The chain joins TRBV18 to TRBJ2-7; D is ambiguous. Per the germline V gene, CDR1 is KGHSH and CDR2 is LQKENI. V was trimmed by 3 bases and J by 1 base, leaving 10 bases between them. The CDR3 consists of 14 residues. The variable domain in full, with the rest retrieved from reference TRBV18 and TRBJ2-7, is NAGVMQNPRHLVRRRGQEARLRCSPMKGHSHVYWYRQLPEEGLKFMVYLQKENIIDESGMPKERFSAEFPKEGPSILRIQQVVRGDSAAYFCASSPPSRSYEQYFGPGTRLTVT.

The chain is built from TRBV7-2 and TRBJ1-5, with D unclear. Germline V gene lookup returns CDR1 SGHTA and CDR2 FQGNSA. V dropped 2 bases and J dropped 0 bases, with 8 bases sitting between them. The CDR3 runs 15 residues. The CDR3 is CASSLFPYSNQPQHF. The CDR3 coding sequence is TGTGCCAGCAGCTTATTTCCATATAGCAATCAGCCCCAGCATTTT.

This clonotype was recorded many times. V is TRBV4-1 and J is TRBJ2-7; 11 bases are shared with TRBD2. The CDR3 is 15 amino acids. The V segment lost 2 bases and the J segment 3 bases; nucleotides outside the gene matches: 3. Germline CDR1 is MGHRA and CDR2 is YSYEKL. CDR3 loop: CASSQPGLADYEQYF. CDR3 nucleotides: TGCGCCAGCAGCCAACCGGGACTAGCGGACTACGAGCAGTACTTC.

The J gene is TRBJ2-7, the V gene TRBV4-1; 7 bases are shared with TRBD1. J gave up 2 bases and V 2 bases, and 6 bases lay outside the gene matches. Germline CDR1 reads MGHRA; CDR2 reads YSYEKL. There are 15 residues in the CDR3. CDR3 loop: CASSQNRGIPYEQYF. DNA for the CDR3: TGCGCCAGCAGCCAAAACAGGGGCATCCCCTACGAGCAGTACTTC.

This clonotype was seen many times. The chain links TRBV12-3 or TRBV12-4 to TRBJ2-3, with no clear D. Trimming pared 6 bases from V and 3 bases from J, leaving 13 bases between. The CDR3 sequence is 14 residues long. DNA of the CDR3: TGTGCCAGCAGCCCCGTCCAAATGACAGATACGCAGTATTTT. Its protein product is CASSPVQMTDTQYF.

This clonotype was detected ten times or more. CDR3 loop: CASSQVIGETQYF. The CDR3 DNA sequence: TGCGCCAGCAGCCAAGTTATCGGAGAGACCCAGTACTTC. The chain couples TRBV4-1 to TRBJ2-5; D gene unclear. V was cut by 1 base and J by 4 bases, with 7 bases left in between. Germline V lookup: CDR1 MGHRA, CDR2 YSYEKL. The CDR3 has 13 amino acids.

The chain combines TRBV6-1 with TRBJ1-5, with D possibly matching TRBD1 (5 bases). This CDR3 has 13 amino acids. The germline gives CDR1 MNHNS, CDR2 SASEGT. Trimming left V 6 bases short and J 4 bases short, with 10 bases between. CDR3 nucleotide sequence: TGTGCCAGCAGCCATCAGGGAAATCAGCCCCAGCATTTT. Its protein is CASSHQGNQPQHF.

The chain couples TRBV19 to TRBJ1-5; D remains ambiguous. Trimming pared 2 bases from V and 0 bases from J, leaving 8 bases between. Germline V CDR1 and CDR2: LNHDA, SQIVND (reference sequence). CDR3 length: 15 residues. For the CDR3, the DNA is TGTGCCAGTAGTATATTTCTAGATAGCAATCAGCCCCAGCATTTT. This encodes CASSIFLDSNQPQHF.

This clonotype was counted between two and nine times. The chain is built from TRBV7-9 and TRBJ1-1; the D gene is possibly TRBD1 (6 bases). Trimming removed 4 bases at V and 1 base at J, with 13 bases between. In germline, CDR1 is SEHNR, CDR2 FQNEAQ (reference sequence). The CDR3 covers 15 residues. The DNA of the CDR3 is TGTGCCAGCAGCTACAGGGCCCCGCCGAACACTGAAGCTTTCTTT. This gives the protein CASSYRAPPNTEAFF. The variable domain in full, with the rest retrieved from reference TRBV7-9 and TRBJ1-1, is DTGVSQNPRHKITKRGQNVTFRCDPISEHNRLYWYRQTLGQGPEFLTYFQNEAQLEKSRLLSDRFSAERPKGSFSTLEIQRTEQGDSAMYLCASSYRAPPNTEAFFGQGTRLTVV.

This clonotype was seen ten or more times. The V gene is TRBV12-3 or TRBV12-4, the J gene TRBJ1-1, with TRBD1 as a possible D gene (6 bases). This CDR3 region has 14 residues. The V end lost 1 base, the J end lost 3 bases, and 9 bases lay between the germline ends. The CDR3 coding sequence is TGTGCCAGCAGTTTAGACAGGGCGGACACTGAAGCTTTCTTT. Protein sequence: CASSLDRADTEAFF.

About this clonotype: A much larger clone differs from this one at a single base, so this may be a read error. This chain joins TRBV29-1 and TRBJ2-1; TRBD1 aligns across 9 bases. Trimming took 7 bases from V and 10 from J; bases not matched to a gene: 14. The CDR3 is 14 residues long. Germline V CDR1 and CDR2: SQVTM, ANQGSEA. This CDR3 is CSATGTGTTYEQFF. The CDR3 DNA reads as TGCAGCGCAACCGGGACAGGGACTACCTACGAGCAGTTCTTC.

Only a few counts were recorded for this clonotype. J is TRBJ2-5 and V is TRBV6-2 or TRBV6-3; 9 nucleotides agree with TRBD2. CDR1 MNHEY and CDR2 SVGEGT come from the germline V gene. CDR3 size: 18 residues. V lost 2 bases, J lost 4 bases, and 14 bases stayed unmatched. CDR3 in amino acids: CASSYGGGGARRGETQYF. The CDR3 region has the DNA TGTGCCAGCAGTTACGGGGGCGGGGGGGCTCGAAGGGGAGAGACCCAGTACTTC.

The CDR3 reads CASSEGGVGYEQYF. DNA for the CDR3: TGTGCCAGCAGTGAAGGAGGGGTAGGCTACGAGCAGTACTTC. The J gene is TRBJ2-7, the V gene TRBV6-1; D may correspond to TRBD1 or TRBD2 (5 bases each). From germline, CDR1 is MNHNS and CDR2 SASEGT. Trimming took off 1 base at V and 3 bases at J, with 10 bases between the two ends. The CDR3 extends over 14 amino acids.